Listed below are T cell receptor beta chains from one sample, sequenced in a study of blood T cells in healthy people across ages. From the 5' RACE reads, TCRdb called clonotypes with MiXCR, one entry per CDR3 protein. The profile shows 1.5 million or so distinct CDR3 sequences, roughly 43% of them singletons. Sequenced material: blood. The receptor source for this set is a woman between 18 and 29 years old in good health. Each CDR3 is given with its conserved first and last residue.

V	J	CDR3
TRBV7-3	TRBJ2-3	CASSPVSAGTDTQYF
TRBV2	TRBJ2-5	CASSGARGVQETQYF
TRBV3-1	TRBJ2-3	CASSPGLEDTQYF
TRBV3-1	TRBJ2-3	CASSQSRGSGGSTDTQYF
TRBV20-1	TRBJ2-3	CSAIGPAGVTDTQYF
TRBV5-1	TRBJ1-4	CASSPDEGRVKLFF
TRBV24-1	TRBJ1-1	CATSGQTNTEAFF
TRBV27	TRBJ1-4	CASSRSTGRREKLFF
TRBV5-1	TRBJ2-5	CASSLGVAGNEQYF
TRBV12-3/TRBV12-4	TRBJ2-4	CASSFQNIQYF
TRBV5-1	TRBJ2-3	CASSSGRLAGWSATDTQYF
TRBV7-9	TRBJ2-7	CASSSGLGTYEQYF
TRBV10-3	TRBJ1-6	CAIKGETEGLNSPLHF
TRBV29-1	TRBJ2-7	CSVLGGPNYNEQYF
TRBV27	TRBJ1-1	CASSDPDTEAFF
TRBV7-8	TRBJ2-2	CASSRSQGATTGELFF
TRBV28	TRBJ2-1	CASRGRLGYNEQFF
TRBV20-1	TRBJ1-5	CSAWASPGQPQHF
TRBV28	TRBJ1-1	CASSLYTGFWDTEAFF
TRBV12-3/TRBV12-4	TRBJ1-5	CASTVQGRDQPQHF
TRBV7-2	TRBJ2-1	CASSGQVSYNEQFF
TRBV10-1	TRBJ2-3	CASSESGTGRDTQYF
TRBV9	TRBJ2-3	CASSVEATHSLDTQYF
TRBV7-2	TRBJ2-7	CASSARTGGSYEQYF
TRBV20-1	TRBJ1-2	CSAVQGASYGYTF
TRBV7-2	TRBJ2-1	CASSFLGYNEQFF
TRBV7-2	TRBJ2-3	CASSHRPGFTDTQYF
TRBV7-2	TRBJ2-7	CASSLSLTSGKEGGQYF
TRBV28	TRBJ2-1	CASSLDSGRLNEQFF
TRBV20-1	TRBJ2-7	CSAMMGLTYEQYF
TRBV12-3/TRBV12-4	TRBJ2-1	CASSARPYNEQFF
TRBV4-3	TRBJ2-2	CASSQDRVSAGELFF
TRBV20-1	TRBJ2-7	CSASWTGGRYYEQYF
TRBV25-1	TRBJ1-4	CASSEVRGLEKLFF
TRBV2	TRBJ2-1	CASSRSWGEVSYNEQFF
TRBV20-1	TRBJ1-1	CSARDMMNTEAFF
TRBV7-8	TRBJ1-2	CASSSWGTGYTF
TRBV29-1	TRBJ2-7	CSVEEAAREQYF
TRBV6-1	TRBJ1-2	CASSEAQGAFYGYTF
TRBV5-1	TRBJ1-1	CASSWLTNVGAAEAFF
TRBV18	TRBJ2-5	CASSAAGGQETQYF
TRBV6-2/TRBV6-3	TRBJ1-5	CASSGVRQPQHF
TRBV6-2/TRBV6-3	.	CASSYFRDREFDEQYF
TRBV28	TRBJ1-5	CASSPPGEAISNQPQHF
TRBV18	TRBJ2-5	CASSPEETQYF
TRBV11-2	TRBJ2-3	CASSLVSTSGWDTQYF
TRBV11-2	TRBJ2-3	CASSFFPESTDTQYF
TRBV29-1	TRBJ2-5	CSVEGPAGLETQYF
TRBV7-8	TRBJ2-7	CASSFLPGGSYEQYF
TRBV29-1	TRBJ2-3	CSVIRTGRTDTQYF
TRBV12-3/TRBV12-4	TRBJ2-3	CASSYYPGQGIVDTQYF
TRBV3-1	TRBJ1-2	CASSQDLALPYGYTF
TRBV7-8	TRBJ1-5	CASSLSATSNQPQHF